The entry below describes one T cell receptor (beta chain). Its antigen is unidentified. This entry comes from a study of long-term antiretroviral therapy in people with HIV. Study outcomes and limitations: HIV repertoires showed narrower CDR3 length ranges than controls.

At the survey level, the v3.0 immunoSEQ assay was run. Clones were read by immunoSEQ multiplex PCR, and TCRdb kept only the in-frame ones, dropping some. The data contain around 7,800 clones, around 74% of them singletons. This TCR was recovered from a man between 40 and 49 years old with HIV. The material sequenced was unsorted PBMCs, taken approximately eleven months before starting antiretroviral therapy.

CDR3 coding DNA: TGCGCCAGCAGCCAAGCAGGGCAGAACACTGAAGCTTTCTTT. Translating gives CASSQAGQNTEAFF. The chain has TRBV4-1 and TRBJ1-1; tentative D call: TRBD1 (5 bases). The CDR3 contains 14 residues. The V gene's germline CDR1 is MGHRA and CDR2 YSYEKL. V gave up 1 base and J gave up 1 base, with 7 bases separating them.